This TCR beta chain appears in the sequencing data of a study of Graves' ophthalmopathy and Graves' hyperthyroidism. For repertoire sequencing, the TCR beta CDR3 regions were amplified from RNA transcripts. Investigators did first-round RT-PCR with HTBI primers, then second-round multiplex PCR. TCRdb fed the multiplex PCR reads into MiXCR, producing one record per CDR3 protein. This table has 300,000 to 450,000 distinct CDR3 sequences, roughly 15% appearing once. The V end lost 7 bases, the J end lost 3 bases, and 12 bases lay between the germline ends. The germline gives CDR1 MNHNS, CDR2 SASEGT. CDR3 length: 13 amino acids.

The sequencing input was peripheral blood. This clonotype originated in an adult woman with stable Graves' hyperthyroidism. The rearrangement uses TRBV6-1 and TRBJ1-1; tentatively, D is TRBD1 (6 bases). The CDR3: CASKTTGYTEAFF. The CDR3 DNA follows: TGTGCCAGCAAAACAACAGGGTACACTGAAGCTTTCTTT.